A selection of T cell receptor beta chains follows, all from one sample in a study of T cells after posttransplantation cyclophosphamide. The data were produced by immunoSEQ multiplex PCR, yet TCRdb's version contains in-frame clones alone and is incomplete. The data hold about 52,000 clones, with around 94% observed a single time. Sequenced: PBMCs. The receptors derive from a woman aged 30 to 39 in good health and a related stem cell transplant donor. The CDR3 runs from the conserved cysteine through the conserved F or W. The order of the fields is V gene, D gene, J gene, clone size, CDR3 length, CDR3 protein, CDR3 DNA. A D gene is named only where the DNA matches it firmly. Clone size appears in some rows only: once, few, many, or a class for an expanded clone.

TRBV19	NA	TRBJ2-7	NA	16	CASSIGGYGETYEQYF	TGTGCCAGTAGTATAGGAGGGTACGGAGAAACCTACGAGCAGTACTTC
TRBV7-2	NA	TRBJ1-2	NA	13	CASSLATRASYTF	TGTGCCAGCAGCTTAGCAACCAGGGCGAGCTACACCTTC
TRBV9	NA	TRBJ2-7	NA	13	CASSAGTPYEQYF	TGTGCCAGCAGCGCCGGGACACCATACGAGCAGTACTTC
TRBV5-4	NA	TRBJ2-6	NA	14	CASSFSQGANVLTF	TGTGCCAGCAGCTTTTCACAGGGGGCCAACGTCCTGACTTTC
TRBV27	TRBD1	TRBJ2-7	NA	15	CASSRGTGGNYEQYF	TGTGCCAGCAGTCGCGGGACAGGGGGCAACTACGAGCAGTACTTC
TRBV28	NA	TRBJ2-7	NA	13	CASSLLRVYEQYF	TGTGCCAGCAGTCTACTCCGGGTCTACGAGCAGTACTTC
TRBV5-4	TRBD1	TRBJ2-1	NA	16	CASSLRQGVAYNEQFF	TGTGCCAGCAGCTTGAGACAGGGTGTCGCCTACAATGAGCAGTTCTTC
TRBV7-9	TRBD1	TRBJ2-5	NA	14	CASSLLAGGETQYF	TGTGCCAGCAGCTTATTAGCAGGGGGAGAGACCCAGTACTTC
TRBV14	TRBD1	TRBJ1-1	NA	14	CASSRGQGNTEAFF	TGTGCCAGCAGCCGGGGACAGGGGAACACTGAAGCTTTCTTT
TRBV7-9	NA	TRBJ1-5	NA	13	CASSPRRDQPQHF	TGTGCCAGCAGTCCTAGAAGAGATCAGCCCCAGCATTTT
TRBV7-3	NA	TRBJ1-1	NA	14	CASSSSGGNTEAFF	TGTGCCAGCAGCAGCTCCGGGGGAAACACTGAAGCTTTCTTT
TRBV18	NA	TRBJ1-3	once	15	CASSPAGAPGNTIYF	TGTGCCAGCTCACCTGCGGGGGCGCCTGGAAACACCATATATTTT
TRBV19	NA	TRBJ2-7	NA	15	CASSMAAGTRGEQYF	TGTGCCAGTAGTATGGCGGCAGGGACAAGGGGCGAGCAGTACTTC
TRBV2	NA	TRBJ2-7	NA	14	CASIPPNWYYEQYF	TGTGCCAGCATCCCGCCGAACTGGTACTACGAGCAGTACTTC